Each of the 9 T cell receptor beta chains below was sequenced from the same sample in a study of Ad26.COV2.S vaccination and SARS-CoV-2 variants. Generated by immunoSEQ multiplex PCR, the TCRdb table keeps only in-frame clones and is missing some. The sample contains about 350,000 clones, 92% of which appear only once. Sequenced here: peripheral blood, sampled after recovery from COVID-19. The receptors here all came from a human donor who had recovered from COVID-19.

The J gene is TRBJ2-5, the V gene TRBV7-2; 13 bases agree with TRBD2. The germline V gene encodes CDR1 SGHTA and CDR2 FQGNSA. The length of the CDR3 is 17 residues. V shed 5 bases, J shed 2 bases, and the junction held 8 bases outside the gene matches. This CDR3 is CASSLRPGLAGQETQYF. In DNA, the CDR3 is TGTGCCAGCAGCCTCCGCCCGGGACTAGCGGGGCAAGAGACCCAGTACTTC.

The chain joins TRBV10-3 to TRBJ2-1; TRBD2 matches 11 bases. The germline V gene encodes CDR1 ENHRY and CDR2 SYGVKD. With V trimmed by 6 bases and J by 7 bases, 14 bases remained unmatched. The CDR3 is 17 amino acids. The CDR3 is CAISVLGTSGRQNEQFF. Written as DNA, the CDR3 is TGTGCCATCAGCGTACTTGGGACTAGCGGAAGACAAAATGAGCAGTTCTTC.

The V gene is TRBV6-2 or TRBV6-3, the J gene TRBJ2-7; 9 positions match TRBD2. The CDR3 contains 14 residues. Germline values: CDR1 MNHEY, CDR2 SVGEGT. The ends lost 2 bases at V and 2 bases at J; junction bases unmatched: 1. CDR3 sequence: CASSYGGGAYEQYF. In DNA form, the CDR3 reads TGTGCCAGCAGTTACGGCGGGGGGGCCTACGAGCAGTACTTC.

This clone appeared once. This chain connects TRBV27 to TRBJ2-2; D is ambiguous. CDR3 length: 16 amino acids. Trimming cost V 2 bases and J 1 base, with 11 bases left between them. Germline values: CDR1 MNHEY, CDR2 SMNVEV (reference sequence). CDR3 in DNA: TGTGCCAGCAGTTTAATCCGGTTGAGGAACACCGGGGAGCTGTTTTTT. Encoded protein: CASSLIRLRNTGELFF.

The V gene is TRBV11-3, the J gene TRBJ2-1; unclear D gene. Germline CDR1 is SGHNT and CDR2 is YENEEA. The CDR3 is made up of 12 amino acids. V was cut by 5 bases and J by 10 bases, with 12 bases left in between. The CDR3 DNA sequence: TGTGCCAGCAGCCCCTCATCGGCGGAGCAGTTCTTC. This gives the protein CASSPSSAEQFF.

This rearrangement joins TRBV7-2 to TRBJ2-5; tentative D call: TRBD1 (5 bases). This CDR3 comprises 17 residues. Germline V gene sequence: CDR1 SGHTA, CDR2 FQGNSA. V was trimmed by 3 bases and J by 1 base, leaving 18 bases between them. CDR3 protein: CASSLPVKGVLQETQYF. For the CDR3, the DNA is TGTGCCAGCAGCTTGCCGGTCAAAGGGGTCCTCCAAGAGACCCAGTACTTC. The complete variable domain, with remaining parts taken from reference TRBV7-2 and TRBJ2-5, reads GAGVSQSPSNKVTEKGKDVELRCDPISGHTALYWYRQSLGQGLEFLIYFQGNSAPDKSGLPSDRFSAERTGGSVSTLTIQRTQQEDSAVYLCASSLPVKGVLQETQYFGPGTRLLVL.

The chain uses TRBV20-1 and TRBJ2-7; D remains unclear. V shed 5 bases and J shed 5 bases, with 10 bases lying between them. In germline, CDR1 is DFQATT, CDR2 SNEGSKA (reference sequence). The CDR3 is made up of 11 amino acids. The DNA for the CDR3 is TGCAGTGCTGCCCACCTCGACGAGCAGTACTTC. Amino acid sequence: CSAAHLDEQYF.

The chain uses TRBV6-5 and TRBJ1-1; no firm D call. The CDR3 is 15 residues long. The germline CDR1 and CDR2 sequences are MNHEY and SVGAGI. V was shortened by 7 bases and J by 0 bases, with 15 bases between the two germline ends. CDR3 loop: CASTLRSGVNTEAFF. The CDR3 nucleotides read TGTGCCAGCACACTGAGGTCTGGGGTGAACACTGAAGCTTTCTTT.

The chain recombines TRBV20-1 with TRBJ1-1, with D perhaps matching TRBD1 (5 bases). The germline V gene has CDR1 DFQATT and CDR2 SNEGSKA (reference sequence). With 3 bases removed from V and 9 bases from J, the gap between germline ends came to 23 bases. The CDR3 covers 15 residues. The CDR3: CSASPPSSGPPKAFF. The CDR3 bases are TGCAGTGCTAGTCCCCCATCGTCAGGGCCTCCGAAAGCTTTCTTT.